The 18 T cell receptor beta chains below were found in one sample sequenced in a study of T cells in Graves' hyperthyroidism and ophthalmopathy (dated 2019 in TCRdb). The library was produced with multiplex PCR. Data came from an Illumina HiSeq 2000. The TCR beta CDR3 regions were amplified from RNA transcripts. The first round of RT-PCR for the TCR CDR3 was performed with the HTBI primer set and the Qiagen OneStep RT-PCR kit. TCRdb's own reprocessing of the public reads used fastp at Q25 and MiXCR and kept productive beta chains. Rows merge per CDR3 protein into single entries with the most common DNA and genes. The sample table holds roughly 500,000 distinct CDR3 sequences, of which approximately 13% were seen once. Of the sample, 5.8% is held by the ten largest clones. Sequenced sample: blood. The receptors stem from a woman aged 25-40 years with Graves' hyperthyroidism that later progressed to Graves' ophthalmopathy.

Concerning this clonotype itself: A much larger clone sits a single nucleotide away, making a read error possible. The chain has TRBV2 and TRBJ2-2; D possibly corresponds to TRBD2 (5 bases). Germline V gives CDR1 SNHLY, CDR2 FYNNEI. The CDR3 is made up of 14 amino acids. The CDR3 nucleotides read TGTGCCAGCAGTCAAGTAACCTACACCGGGGAGCTGTCTTTT. Translation: CASSQVTYTGELSF. The full variable domain, with the rest looked up from reference TRBV2 and TRBJ2-2, is EPEVTQTPSHQVTQMGQEVILRCVPISNHLYFYWYRQILGQKVEFLVSFYNNEISEKSEIFDDQFSVERPDGSNFTLKIRSTKLEDSAMYFCASSQVTYTGELSFGEGSRLTVL.

This clonotype was picked up many times. The chain combines TRBV30 with TRBJ2-7; D is undetermined. Germline CDR1 GTSNPN, CDR2 SVGIG (reference sequence). The CDR3 has 12 residues. The V end was cut by 7 bases, the J end by 2 bases, with 12 bases between. CDR3 in amino acids: CALDTDTYEQYF. The CDR3 DNA reads as TGTGCCTTAGACACAGACACCTACGAGCAGTACTTC.

This clonotype has ten or more counts. The chain links TRBV27 to TRBJ1-1; TRBD1 matches at 7 bases. Per the germline V gene, CDR1 is MNHEY and CDR2 is SMNVEV (reference sequence). With V trimmed by 3 bases and J by 5 bases, 9 bases remained unmatched. The CDR3 runs 15 residues. The CDR3 nucleotides read TGTGCCAGCAGTTTCGGGACAGAAAGGGGAACTGAAGCTTTCTTT. It specifies CASSFGTERGTEAFF.

The chain recombines TRBV30 with TRBJ1-5; D ambiguous. V lost 2 bases to trimming and J lost 0 bases, with 11 bases between them. This CDR3 region has 15 residues. Germline V gene sequence: CDR1 GTSNPN, CDR2 SVGIG (reference sequence). CDR3 residues: CAWSYGDYSNQPQHF. The CDR3 DNA sequence: TGTGCCTGGAGTTACGGCGACTATAGCAATCAGCCCCAGCATTTT.

This clonotype was picked up many times. The chain is built from TRBV5-1 and TRBJ1-2; a weak D match, TRBD1 (6 bases). Germline assignment: CDR1 SGHRS and CDR2 YFSETQ. With 4 bases removed from V and 4 bases from J, the gap between germline ends came to 14 bases. The CDR3 length is 14 residues. The CDR3 loop is CASSIEGGSYGYTF. The DNA of the CDR3 is TGCGCCAGCAGCATCGAGGGGGGGAGCTATGGCTACACCTTC.

This clonotype was seen at least ten times. This rearrangement joins TRBV29-1 to TRBJ2-3; 9 bases are shared with TRBD2. Looked up from germline, CDR1 is SQVTM and CDR2 is ANQGSEA. V dropped 7 bases and J dropped 0; count of bases not matched to a gene: 5. This CDR3 is built from 14 residues. The CDR3: CSALSGGSTDTQYF. The CDR3 DNA reads as TGCAGCGCCCTTAGCGGGGGCAGCACAGATACGCAGTATTTT.

This clonotype occurred many times. The chain combines TRBV6-5 with TRBJ2-7, with 7 bases matching TRBD2. Trimming took 8 bases from V and 5 from J; bases not matched to a gene: 12. Germline-derived CDR1 and CDR2 are MNHEY and SVGAGI. The CDR3 runs 14 residues. Written as DNA, the CDR3 is TGTGCCAGCCTAAACGTGGCGGGAGTAAACGAGCAGTACTTC. Residues: CASLNVAGVNEQYF.

This clonotype was seen ten or more times. The gene calls are TRBV7-8 and TRBJ2-1; 9 positions agree with TRBD2. V dropped 5 bases and J dropped 3; count of bases not matched to a gene: 5. The CDR3 loop spans 15 amino acids. The germline V gene encodes CDR1 SGHVS and CDR2 FQNEAQ. The CDR3 sequence: CASSTRTSVYNEQFF. DNA for the CDR3: TGTGCCAGCAGCACCCGGACTAGCGTCTACAATGAGCAGTTCTTC.

At least ten counts were recorded for this clonotype. The chain couples TRBV7-9 to TRBJ2-7, with 9 positions matching TRBD1. V shed 1 base, J shed 5 bases, and the junction held 0 bases outside the gene matches. Per germline, CDR1 SEHNR and CDR2 FQNEAQ (reference sequence). The CDR3 loop spans 13 amino acids. The CDR3 reads CASSLGTGDEQYF. The DNA for the CDR3 is TGTGCCAGCAGCTTAGGGACAGGGGACGAGCAGTACTTC. The full variable domain, completed using reference TRBV7-9 and TRBJ2-7, is DTGVSQNPRHKITKRGQNVTFRCDPISEHNRLYWYRQTLGQGPEFLTYFQNEAQLEKSRLLSDRFSAERPKGSFSTLEIQRTEQGDSAMYLCASSLGTGDEQYFGPGTRLTVT.

This clonotype was seen at least ten times. The rearrangement links TRBV7-8 to TRBJ2-2; TRBD2 agrees at 13 bases. CDR3 length: 16 amino acids. Trimming at V came to 5 bases and at J to 4 bases, leaving 4 bases not matched to a gene. The V gene's germline CDR1 is SGHVS and CDR2 FQNEAQ. CDR3 in DNA: TGTGCCAGCAGCCAAGGACTAGCGGGGGTCACCGGGGAGCTGTTTTTT. The encoded protein is CASSQGLAGVTGELFF.

This clonotype was detected ten times or more. This chain uses TRBV28 with TRBJ1-6; unclear D gene. V was trimmed by 1 base and J by 9 bases, leaving 19 bases between them. The V gene's germline CDR1 is MDHEN and CDR2 SYDVKM. The CDR3 sequence is 17 residues long. CDR3 residues: CASSLYPPRVSGSPLHF. CDR3 bases: TGTGCCAGCAGTTTATATCCCCCCCGGGTATCAGGTTCACCCCTCCACTTT.

The genes are TRBV24-1 and TRBJ2-5; 9 bases are shared with TRBD1. CDR3 length equals 17 residues. Germline CDR1 and CDR2: KGHDR and SFDVKD. After removal of 1 base from V and 4 bases from J, the junction contained 9 bases not matched to a gene. In DNA, the CDR3 is TGTGCCACCAGTGATTTTGCGAAAGACAGGGGGTTAGAGACCCAGTACTTC. It yields the protein CATSDFAKDRGLETQYF.

This clonotype came up many times. The chain has TRBV28 and TRBJ1-3; no reliable D call. CDR3 length equals 18 residues. Germline V gives CDR1 MDHEN, CDR2 SYDVKM. Trimming left V 4 bases short and J 2 bases short, with 21 bases between. The chain's CDR3 is CASSSTFRVLVPGNTIYF. The DNA of the CDR3 is TGTGCCAGCAGTTCCACTTTCCGGGTCCTAGTACCTGGAAACACCATATATTTT.

This clonotype was recorded many times. The chain carries TRBV20-1 and TRBJ2-1; 9 bases line up with TRBD2. The CDR3 sequence is 14 residues long. Germline V gives CDR1 DFQATT, CDR2 SNEGSKA (reference sequence). J was trimmed by 4 bases and V by 0 bases; bases with no gene match: 1. This CDR3 is CSARDAGGYNEQFF. In nucleotides, the CDR3 is TGCAGTGCTAGAGATGCGGGAGGGTACAATGAGCAGTTCTTC.

This clonotype was observed a handful of times. The chain recombines TRBV5-1 with TRBJ2-2; 10 nucleotides agree with TRBD1. The V gene end was trimmed by 5 bases and the J gene end by 1 base; junction bases not matched to a gene: 5. Germline V gene lookup returns CDR1 SGHRS and CDR2 YFSETQ. The CDR3 has 16 amino acids. The CDR3 region is CASSSDRGVNTGELFF. The CDR3 nucleotides are TGCGCCAGCAGTTCGGACAGGGGGGTGAACACCGGGGAGCTGTTTTTT.

This clonotype was detected ten times or more. The chain joins TRBV2 to TRBJ2-7; 14 bases match TRBD2. The CDR3 runs 16 residues. Trimming took 6 bases from V and 5 from J; bases not matched to a gene: 9. Looked up from germline, CDR1 is SNHLY and CDR2 is FYNNEI. The chain's CDR3 is CASSPSGLAGDHEQYF. CDR3 nucleotide sequence: TGTGCCAGCAGCCCCTCGGGACTAGCGGGAGACCACGAGCAGTACTTC.

This clonotype was seen ten or more times. This chain links TRBV29-1 with TRBJ1-2, with 9 bases that match TRBD1. V gave up 4 bases and J gave up 3 bases; unmatched junction bases: 12. Germline CDR1 reads SQVTM; CDR2 reads ANQGSEA. This CDR3 has 16 residues. The CDR3 DNA reads TGCAGCGTTGGGCCCCGGGACAGGGAAGTAGACTATGGCTACACCTTC. Protein sequence: CSVGPRDREVDYGYTF.

At least ten counts were recorded for this clonotype. The chain recombines TRBV20-1 with TRBJ2-7, with 9 bases lining up with TRBD2. The germline V gene encodes CDR1 DFQATT and CDR2 SNEGSKA (reference sequence). The junction had 8 bases not matched to a gene; V was cut back by 6 bases and J by 5 bases. CDR3 size: 13 residues. The chain's CDR3 is CSADATSGHEQYF. The DNA for the CDR3 is TGCAGTGCCGACGCGACTAGCGGACACGAGCAGTACTTC.